The clone carrying this T cell receptor beta chain has more than one count but fewer than ten. The source of the sample is a study of cytomegalovirus exposure and HLA in healthy donors. Trimming took 3 bases from V and 4 from J; bases not matched to a gene: 6. The CDR3 consists of 15 residues. Germline values: CDR1 WNHNN, CDR2 SYGVQD (reference sequence). The PCR contained 60 Vbeta and 13 Jbeta primers. Repertoires were generated with immunoSEQ multiplex PCR, while TCRdb's copy carries only in-frame clones and drops some. The sample has more than 150,000 clones; about four fifths are singletons. Sequencing was done on a sample of PBMCs. The chain is built from TRBV10-1 and TRBJ2-1; TRBD2 matches 7 bases. This sequence was found in a woman aged 30 to 39 in good health and CMV-seropositive. Here the CDR3 DNA reads TGCGCCAGCAGTGATAGGCGCGGGGGATACAATGAGCAGTTCTTC. The encoded protein is CASSDRRGGYNEQFF.